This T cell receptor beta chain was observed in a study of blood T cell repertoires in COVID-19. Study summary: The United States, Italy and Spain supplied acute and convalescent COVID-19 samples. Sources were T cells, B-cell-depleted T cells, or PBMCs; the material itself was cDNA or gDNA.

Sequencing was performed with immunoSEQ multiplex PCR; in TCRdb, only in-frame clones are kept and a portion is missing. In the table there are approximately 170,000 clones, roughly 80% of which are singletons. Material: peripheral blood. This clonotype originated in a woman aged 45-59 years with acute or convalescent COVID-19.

CDR3 DNA sequence: TGTGCCAGCAGCTTAGGACAGGGAAACTACGAGCAGTACTTC. Its protein product is CASSLGQGNYEQYF. The chain combines TRBV11-3 with TRBJ2-7; TRBD1 matches at 7 bases. CDR1 is SGHNT, CDR2 YENEEA, per germline. The V segment lost 1 base and the J segment 3 bases; nucleotides outside the gene matches: 3. The CDR3 has 14 amino acids.